The T cell receptor (beta chain) described here comes from a study of T cells in Graves' hyperthyroidism and ophthalmopathy. Overall study: The blood sample was taken at first diagnosis, before treatment began.

This clonotype was observed a few times. The CDR3 loop spans 20 amino acids. Germline V gene lookup returns CDR1 SEHNR and CDR2 FQNEAQ (reference sequence). Trimming removed 1 base from V and 0 bases from J; junction bases left unmatched: 7. What was amplified from RNA transcripts were TCR beta CDR3 regions. Carried out on the TCR CDR3, a first-round RT-PCR used the HTBI primer set. Each CDR3 protein gets one entry after TCRdb re-called the multiplex PCR reads with MiXCR. Among a few hundred thousand distinct CDR3 sequences listed, more than 15% were seen once. Sequencing was done on a sample of blood. The clonotype was recovered from a woman between 35 and 50 years old with Graves' ophthalmopathy. The chain combines TRBV7-9 with TRBJ2-6; 12 bases are a match to TRBD2. Here the CDR3 reads CASSLEGTSGPSSGANVLTF. DNA for the CDR3: TGTGCCAGCAGCTTAGAGGGGACTAGCGGGCCTAGCTCTGGGGCCAACGTCCTGACTTTC. Combining the CDR3 with reference TRBV7-9 and TRBJ2-6 gives the whole variable domain DTGVSQNPRHKITKRGQNVTFRCDPISEHNRLYWYRQTLGQGPEFLTYFQNEAQLEKSRLLSDRFSAERPKGSFSTLEIQRTEQGDSAMYLCASSLEGTSGPSSGANVLTFGAGSRLTVL.